Sequencing of this TCR beta chain was carried out in a study of blood T cell repertoires in COVID-19. Study in general: The cDNA or gDNA used as material had been derived from T cells, B-cell-depleted T cells, or PBMCs.

The repertoire was sequenced with immunoSEQ multiplex PCR; TCRdb's copy has only in-frame clones and lacks some. The table includes fewer than 95,000 clones, around 74% detected once. Seattle participants joined during active infection and were tracked over time. The V gene end was trimmed by 4 bases and the J gene end by 5 bases; junction bases not matched to a gene: 0. The germline gives CDR1 SNHLY, CDR2 FYNNEI. The CDR3 contains 12 residues. This TCR was sampled from a man aged 70 or older with COVID-19, enrolled during active disease. Sequenced: peripheral blood. The genes are TRBV2 and TRBJ2-3, with 7 nucleotides matching TRBD2. CDR3 region: CASSGGGDTQYF. The DNA of the CDR3 is TGTGCCAGCAGTGGGGGGGGAGATACGCAGTATTTT.